This T cell receptor beta chain was profiled in a study of shared clonotypes between healthy human individuals. V gave up 7 bases and J gave up 7 bases; unmatched junction bases: 7. The CDR3 length is 14 residues. Germline CDR1 and CDR2: MDHEN and SYDVKM. A remark on this clone: Its specificity is not known.

Clones were read by immunoSEQ multiplex PCR, and TCRdb kept only the in-frame ones, dropping some. The sample yields 2 million to 2.5 million clones, approximately 93% seen once. Splitting the CD4+ cells yielded a CD45RA+ naive subset and a CD45RA-negative memory subset. Study findings and constraints: It was the few donors that limited the genetic and exposure-history diversity represented. Generation probability values for non-shared clonotypes were lower than those for clonotypes shared by all four donors.

The specimen was naive CD4+ T cells from PBMCs. The subset denotes: CD45RA+ positively selected. The TCR sequence derives from a man younger than 35 in good health. Some clones in this sample may be carry-over from other donors' samples. The chain combines TRBV28 with TRBJ2-2; 9 bases are a match to TRBD1. The CDR3 nucleotides are TGTGCCAGCAAGAGGGACAGGGTGGGCGGGGAGCTGTTTTTT. It translates to CASKRDRVGGELFF. Combining the CDR3 with reference TRBV28 and TRBJ2-2 gives the whole variable domain DVKVTQSSRYLVKRTGEKVFLECVQDMDHENMFWYRQDPGLGLRLIYFSYDVKMKEKGDIPEGYSVSREKKERFSLILESASTNQTSMYLCASKRDRVGGELFFGEGSRLTVL.